The clone carrying this T cell receptor (beta chain) was counted a few times. Its target is unknown. The repertoire was sequenced with immunoSEQ multiplex PCR; TCRdb's copy has only in-frame clones and lacks some. The table includes approximately 73,000 clones, less than 90% detected once. The data are from a study of T cell responses to AZD1222 COVID-19 vaccine. Study results and limitations: The breadth and depth of Spike-specific TCRs increased once two AZD1222 doses had been given.

The CDR3 is 15 amino acids. Germline V gene data show CDR1 as SGHTA and CDR2 as FQGNSA. The J segment lost 3 bases and the V segment lost 5 bases, leaving 7 bases of the junction unmatched. This TCR was sampled from an adult in good health. The genes are TRBV7-2 and TRBJ2-3; 8 bases map to TRBD2. The sequences come from peripheral blood, collected on day 0 of AZD1222 vaccination. The chain's CDR3 is CASSRGGRWTDTQYF. The CDR3 nucleotides are TGTGCCAGCAGCCGCGGGGGGCGATGGACAGATACGCAGTATTTT.